The TCR beta chain described here comes from a study of T cell responses to AZD1222 COVID-19 vaccine. The V end was cut by 1 base, the J end by 6 bases, with 10 bases between. The CDR3 runs 14 residues. Germline CDR1 is SEHNR and CDR2 is FQNEAQ (reference sequence). Clones were read by immunoSEQ multiplex PCR, and TCRdb kept only the in-frame ones, dropping some. Of more than 110,000 clones in the sample, about 91% were seen once. Study-level findings and limits: Clonal diversity was possibly underestimated, and white British individuals and females predominated among donors. Close to half of spike-specific TCRs reportedly recognize unmutated variant regions.

Comments on this clone: Its antigen remains unidentified.

Some second doses came at about 4 weeks and others at about 12 weeks; these were pooled. This receptor was taken from an adult who received the AZD1222 COVID-19 vaccine. This specimen consisted of peripheral blood, obtained 28 days after the second AZD1222 dose. This chain links TRBV7-9 with TRBJ1-5; possible D gene TRBD1, 5 bases. CDR3 in amino acids: CASSLEGLGQPQHF. The CDR3 DNA sequence: TGTGCCAGCAGCTTAGAGGGGTTGGGTCAGCCCCAGCATTTT.